The 5 T cell receptor beta chains presented below share a single source sample, sequenced in a study of Tregs in tolerant kidney transplant recipients. The assay was immunoSEQ multiplex PCR, and TCRdb's table has in-frame clones only and misses some. In the table there are about 59,000 clones, about 83% of which are singletons. Material for sequencing was CD4+ T cells from blood. Every receptor here comes from a human donor in good health.

The chain is built from TRBV12-5 and TRBJ1-2; D is unresolved. In germline, CDR1 is LGHNT, CDR2 FRNRAP. With 3 bases removed from V and 5 bases from J, the gap between germline ends came to 19 bases. The CDR3 extends over 16 amino acids. Written as DNA, the CDR3 is TGTGCTAGTGGTTTCCCCTTCGGACCGACGAAATATGGCTACACCTTC. Translating gives CASGFPFGPTKYGYTF.

The rearrangement links TRBV2 to TRBJ2-7, with 12 bases aligning to TRBD1. CDR1 SNHLY and CDR2 FYNNEI come from the germline V gene. The CDR3 runs to 18 residues. The J segment lost 2 bases and the V segment lost 7 bases, leaving 15 bases of the junction unmatched. As DNA, the CDR3 is TGTGCCAGCACCTGGGGACAGGGGGCCTACGGGAGGGCCTACGAGCAGTACTTC. Protein product: CASTWGQGAYGRAYEQYF.

The V call is TRBV9, the J call TRBJ2-1; the D gene is possibly TRBD2 (6 bases). The CDR3 extends over 14 amino acids. The germline V and J ends were trimmed by 4 bases and 6 bases, with 14 bases remaining between them. CDR1 SGDLS and CDR2 YYNGEE come from the germline V gene. CDR3 amino acids: CASSTRDSINEQFF. In DNA form, the CDR3 reads TGTGCCAGCAGCACCCGGGACTCTATCAATGAGCAGTTCTTC.

This clone turned up a few times. This chain connects TRBV6-5 to TRBJ2-7; D gene ambiguous. V was clipped by 2 bases and J by 5 bases, with 4 bases between them. The CDR3 totals 11 residues. Germline CDR1 is MNHEY and CDR2 is SVGAGI. The DNA for the CDR3 is TGTGCCAGCAGTTACGGCCACGAGCAGTACTTC. Translating it yields CASSYGHEQYF.

J is TRBJ1-1 and V is TRBV11-3, with 7 bases aligning to TRBD1. Germline CDR1 SGHNT, CDR2 YENEEA. This CDR3 contains 13 residues. Trimming cost V 5 bases and J 6 bases; bases outside gene matches: 6. The CDR3 DNA is TGTGCCAGCAGCCAACAGGGGTTGTCTGAAGCTTTCTTT. Its protein is CASSQQGLSEAFF.